This T cell receptor gamma chain was sequenced during a study of Vδ1+ human thymocytes. Study-wide points: Highly polyclonal TRG and TRD repertoires with Gaussian CDR3 length distributions appeared in thymus.

For this clone: Its antigen is unknown. Other DNA sequences in this specimen translate into the identical CDR3.

With V trimmed by 2 bases and J by 2 bases, 3 bases remained unmatched. The CDR3 sequence is 13 residues long. Germline V gives CDR1 GITISATS, CDR2 ISYDGTV (reference sequence). RNA was extracted from the cells and then reverse transcribed. The CDR3 regions were amplified by multiplex PCR from V-gene primers to a constant-region primer. TCRdb re-called the multiplex PCR reads via CATT. The data hold 10,000 or so gamma-chain clones, with around 40% observed a single time. This clonotype was obtained from a boy less than two years old who had congenital heart surgery. Sequencing used Vdelta1+ gamma-delta thymocytes from the thymus. Subset of the sample: FACS-sorted CD3+ TCRalphabeta- TCRVdelta1+ TCRVdelta2- thymocytes. The V gene is TRGV9, the J gene TRGJ1 or TRGJ2. This chain's CDR3 is CALWEAHYYKKLF. As DNA, the CDR3 is TGTGCCTTGTGGGAGGCTCATTATTATAAGAAACTCTTT.